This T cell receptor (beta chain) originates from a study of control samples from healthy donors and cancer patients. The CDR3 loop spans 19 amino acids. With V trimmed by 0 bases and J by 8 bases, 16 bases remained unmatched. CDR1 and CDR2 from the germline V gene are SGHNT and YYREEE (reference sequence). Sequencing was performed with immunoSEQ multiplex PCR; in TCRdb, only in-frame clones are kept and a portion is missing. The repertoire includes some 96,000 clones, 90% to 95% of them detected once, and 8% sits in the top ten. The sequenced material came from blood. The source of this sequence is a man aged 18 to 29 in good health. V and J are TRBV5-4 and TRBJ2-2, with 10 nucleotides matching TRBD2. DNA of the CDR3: TGTGCCAGCAGCTTGGCCAAGAGTCCTAGCGGGAGTGTGGTTGGGGAGCTGTTTTTT. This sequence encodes CASSLAKSPSGSVVGELFF.